These T cell receptor beta chains were read from a single sample in a study of glioma-infiltrating T cells. TCRdb reprocessed the multiplex PCR reads with MiXCR, giving one entry per CDR3 protein. Here the sample spans 110,000 or so distinct CDR3 sequences, less than 30% being singletons. The sample consisted of glioma tissue, nonneoplastic brain tissue, or PBMCs (not recorded which). The receptors were gathered from a human donor with low-grade glioma or glioblastoma, undergoing nonglioma brain surgery, or in good health (not recorded which). The conserved cysteine and the conserved F or W are not part of the CDR3 here. Expanded clones are given a class, and other clones once, few, many or no size at all.

TRBV7-2	TRBJ1-2	many	ASSLVPGTYVYT
TRBV2	TRBJ2-1	few	ASSEEGSSYNEQF
TRBV5-1	TRBJ2-7	NA	ASSAPGGEQY
TRBV6-1	TRBJ2-1	many	ASRYQNLNEQF
TRBV27	TRBJ1-2	many	ASSSPSRGYGYT
TRBV20-1	TRBJ2-1	many	SAPPLLAGGSYNEQF
TRBV7-2	TRBJ2-7	many	ASSLATAALYEQY
TRBV12-3/TRBV12-4	TRBJ2-6	many	ASSLSGGRRGANVLT
TRBV7-2	TRBJ1-5	many	ASSFDGRVAGQPQH
TRBV28	TRBJ2-3	NA	ASSLRADFTDTQY
TRBV9	TRBJ2-1	many	ASSPRAGDNNEQF
TRBV5-1	TRBJ2-1	many	ASSLDRSYNEQF
TRBV5-1	TRBJ2-1	few	ASSLDPGSSEQF
TRBV5-4	TRBJ2-1	many	ASSLISGTYNEQF
TRBV3-1	TRBJ2-1	many	ASSLNRDPAGV
TRBV7-8	TRBJ1-2	many	ASSSRDGGGYT
TRBV2	TRBJ2-3	many	ASTPRGPRSTDTQY
TRBV4-3	TRBJ2-7	many	ASSQVAGGRYEQY
TRBV5-1	TRBJ2-3	NA	ASSLGLAGADTQY